This T cell receptor beta chain was identified during a study of cytomegalovirus exposure and HLA in healthy donors. Nominally healthy donors were sampled, though unrecorded immune exposures were likely. It was with 60 Vbeta and 13 Jbeta primers that the PCR ran. The method was immunoSEQ multiplex PCR; TCRdb's version includes in-frame clones alone and lacks a portion of them. The sample comprises about 140,000 clones, more than 75% of which are singletons, and more than 2.5% rests with the top ten. Trimming pared 0 bases from V and 2 bases from J, leaving 11 bases between. CDR3 size: 15 residues. CDR1 and CDR2 from the germline V gene are MGHRA and YSYEKL.

The chain carries TRBV4-1 and TRBJ2-7; D might be TRBD1 (6 bases). Material: PBMCs. The clonotype comes from a man between 18 and 29 years old in good health and CMV-seropositive. CDR3 sequence: CASSQDRGLTYEQYF. In DNA form, the CDR3 reads TGCGCCAGCAGCCAAGACAGGGGCCTCACCTACGAGCAGTACTTC.